Listed below are T cell receptor beta chains from one sample, sequenced in a study of beta chain features in type 1 diabetes. The assay was immunoSEQ multiplex PCR, and TCRdb's table has in-frame clones only and misses some. The table records hundreds of thousands of clones, over 12% of them present only once. The specimen sequenced was naive CD4+ T cells from blood. These receptors all come from a man between 18 and 35 years old with type 1 diabetes. CDR3s include the opening cysteine and the closing phenylalanine or tryptophan. Each record gives: J gene, clone size, D gene, CDR3 length, V gene, CDR3 DNA, CDR3 protein. A D gene is named only where the DNA matches it firmly. Size is stated for part of the rows, as once, few or many counts, or as a class when the clone is expanded.

J gene: TRBJ1-4; clone size: -; D gene: -; CDR3 length: 16; V gene: TRBV6-5; CDR3 DNA: TGTGCCAGCAGTTACGATTCGACAGCCGAGAATGAAAAACTGTTTTTT; CDR3 protein: CASSYDSTAENEKLFF
J gene: TRBJ1-1; clone size: few; D gene: TRBD1; CDR3 length: 15; V gene: TRBV5-6; CDR3 DNA: TGTGCCAGCAGCCCCGCCGGGACAGTGAACACTGAAGCTTTCTTT; CDR3 protein: CASSPAGTVNTEAFF
J gene: TRBJ1-1; clone size: few; D gene: TRBD1; CDR3 length: 16; V gene: TRBV6-5; CDR3 DNA: TGTGCCAGCAGTTACTCCCGGACAGGGCTGGGCACTGAAGCTTTCTTT; CDR3 protein: CASSYSRTGLGTEAFF
J gene: TRBJ1-5; clone size: few; D gene: TRBD1; CDR3 length: 15; V gene: TRBV7-2; CDR3 DNA: TGTGCCAGCAGCCCAGGGGGTAGAGGCAATCAGCCCCAGCATTTT; CDR3 protein: CASSPGGRGNQPQHF
J gene: TRBJ2-3; clone size: -; D gene: -; CDR3 length: 13; V gene: TRBV9; CDR3 DNA: TGTGCCAGCAGCGAGACTAGCACAGATACGCAGTATTTT; CDR3 protein: CASSETSTDTQYF
J gene: TRBJ2-3; clone size: -; D gene: -; CDR3 length: 17; V gene: TRBV7-6; CDR3 DNA: TGTGCCAGCAGCATCGGGGGTAGTCTAACCAGCACAGATACGCAGTATTTT; CDR3 protein: CASSIGGSLTSTDTQYF
J gene: TRBJ2-2; clone size: -; D gene: -; CDR3 length: 18; V gene: TRBV9; CDR3 DNA: TGTGCCAGCAGCGTAGGTAAAACGGGACGAAGGACTACCGGGGAGCTGTTTTTT; CDR3 protein: CASSVGKTGRRTTGELFF
J gene: TRBJ1-1; clone size: -; D gene: TRBD1; CDR3 length: 15; V gene: TRBV7-9; CDR3 DNA: TGTGCCAGCAGCATACGGACAGGCTCTCCCACTGAAGCTTTCTTT; CDR3 protein: CASSIRTGSPTEAFF
J gene: TRBJ1-5; clone size: few; D gene: -; CDR3 length: 15; V gene: TRBV30; CDR3 DNA: TGTGCCTGGAGTAAGAACAGATTCCGTTCCTCGGCCCAGCATTTT; CDR3 protein: CAWSKNRFRSSAQHF
J gene: TRBJ2-5; clone size: -; D gene: -; CDR3 length: 14; V gene: TRBV6-6; CDR3 DNA: TGTGCCAGCAGTCCCAGGGGCGATAGAGAGACCCAGTACTTC; CDR3 protein: CASSPRGDRETQYF
J gene: TRBJ2-3; clone size: few; D gene: -; CDR3 length: 13; V gene: TRBV7-2; CDR3 DNA: TGTGCCAGCAGCTGGAGGGACACAGATACGCAGTATTTT; CDR3 protein: CASSWRDTDTQYF
J gene: TRBJ1-1; clone size: -; D gene: -; CDR3 length: 14; V gene: TRBV18; CDR3 DNA: TGTGCCAGCTCACGGACGTCATCGGACACTGAAGCTTTCTTT; CDR3 protein: CASSRTSSDTEAFF
J gene: TRBJ2-7; clone size: -; D gene: -; CDR3 length: 13; V gene: TRBV5-4; CDR3 DNA: TGTGCCAGCAGCTTGGCCACCAACTACGAGCAGTACTTC; CDR3 protein: CASSLATNYEQYF
J gene: TRBJ1-1; clone size: few; D gene: -; CDR3 length: 12; V gene: TRBV5-1; CDR3 DNA: TGCGCCAGCAGCTTAACGAACACTGAAGCTTTCTTT; CDR3 protein: CASSLTNTEAFF
J gene: TRBJ2-1; clone size: -; D gene: -; CDR3 length: 16; V gene: TRBV14; CDR3 DNA: TGTGCCAGCAGCCAAGTATTGGGGTCCAGATACAATGAGCAGTTCTTC; CDR3 protein: CASSQVLGSRYNEQFF
J gene: TRBJ2-3; clone size: few; D gene: -; CDR3 length: 12; V gene: TRBV5-1; CDR3 DNA: TGCGCCAGCAGCACAGGCACAGATACGCAGTATTTT; CDR3 protein: CASSTGTDTQYF
J gene: TRBJ2-1; clone size: -; D gene: TRBD1; CDR3 length: 13; V gene: TRBV10-2; CDR3 DNA: TGCGCCAGCAGTCGGACCTCAGGGGGTGAGCAGTTCTTC; CDR3 protein: CASSRTSGGEQFF
J gene: TRBJ2-3; clone size: -; D gene: -; CDR3 length: 14; V gene: TRBV7-2; CDR3 DNA: TGTGCCAGCAGCTTTATCCCAAGCACAGATACGCAGTATTTT; CDR3 protein: CASSFIPSTDTQYF
J gene: TRBJ2-7; clone size: few; D gene: -; CDR3 length: 14; V gene: TRBV4-1; CDR3 DNA: TGCGCCAGCAGCCAAGATGCGGTGAGCTACGAGCAGTACTTC; CDR3 protein: CASSQDAVSYEQYF
J gene: TRBJ2-7; clone size: -; D gene: TRBD1; CDR3 length: 15; V gene: TRBV7-9; CDR3 DNA: TGTGCCAGCAGCTCCCAGGACAGGGGGCTCTACGAGCAGTACTTC; CDR3 protein: CASSSQDRGLYEQYF
J gene: TRBJ2-3; clone size: -; D gene: -; CDR3 length: 14; V gene: TRBV5-1; CDR3 DNA: TGCGCCAGCAGCCCGGGCCTCATCACAGATACGCAGTATTTT; CDR3 protein: CASSPGLITDTQYF
J gene: TRBJ2-7; clone size: few; D gene: -; CDR3 length: 11; V gene: TRBV20-1; CDR3 DNA: TGCAGTGGGCGGTTCACCTACGAGCAGTACTTC; CDR3 protein: CSGRFTYEQYF
J gene: TRBJ1-2; clone size: few; D gene: TRBD1; CDR3 length: 15; V gene: TRBV5-4; CDR3 DNA: TGCGCCAGCAGCCAGCGGGGGGACAGTAACTATGGCTACACCTTC; CDR3 protein: CASSQRGDSNYGYTF
J gene: TRBJ1-2; clone size: -; D gene: -; CDR3 length: 13; V gene: TRBV4-3; CDR3 DNA: TGCGCCAGCAGCCAAGATTACGGGTATGGCTACACCTTC; CDR3 protein: CASSQDYGYGYTF
J gene: TRBJ2-5; clone size: once; D gene: -; CDR3 length: 17; V gene: TRBV2; CDR3 DNA: TGTGCCAGCAGTGAAGCGCTCTCGACAGGGAGGGCAGAGACCCAGTACTTC; CDR3 protein: CASSEALSTGRAETQYF
J gene: TRBJ1-2; clone size: -; D gene: -; CDR3 length: 9; V gene: TRBV7-9; CDR3 DNA: TGTGCCAGCAGCGCCCGACAGCACTTC; CDR3 protein: CASSARQHF
J gene: TRBJ1-5; clone size: few; D gene: -; CDR3 length: 14; V gene: TRBV4-2; CDR3 DNA: TGTGCCAGCAGCCAACCGGGGGGATGGGACATTCTACATTTT; CDR3 protein: CASSQPGGWDILHF
J gene: TRBJ2-5; clone size: -; D gene: -; CDR3 length: 14; V gene: TRBV14; CDR3 DNA: TGTGCCAGCAGCCAAGACCCGCGCCCCAAGACCCAGTACTTC; CDR3 protein: CASSQDPRPKTQYF